This entry lists 30 T cell receptor beta chains sequenced from one sample in a study of blood T cell repertoires in COVID-19. The method was immunoSEQ multiplex PCR; TCRdb's version includes in-frame clones alone and lacks a portion of them. The repertoire holds about 110,000 clones, approximately 79% seen once, with approximately 16% in the top ten. Sequencing input: peripheral blood. These receptors came from a woman aged 80 or over with active or convalescent COVID-19.

This clone was counted a single time. The chain uses TRBV9 and TRBJ2-1, with TRBD1 as a possible D gene (6 bases). The CDR3 length is 15 residues. Deletions cut 4 bases from V and 0 bases from J, with 11 bases between. CDR1 and CDR2 (germline): SGDLS, YYNGEE. CDR3 protein: CASSSGQSSYNEQFF. In DNA, the CDR3 is TGTGCCAGCAGCTCGGGACAAAGCTCCTACAATGAGCAGTTCTTC. Using reference TRBV9 and TRBJ2-1 for the parts outside the CDR3, the full variable domain is DSGVTQTPKHLITATGQRVTLRCSPRSGDLSVYWYQQSLDQGLQFLIQYYNGEERAKGNILERFSAQQFPDLHSELNLSSLELGDSALYFCASSSGQSSYNEQFFGPGTRLTVL.

This clone was recorded once. The gene calls are TRBV5-1 and TRBJ2-3; 11 nucleotides align to TRBD1. The J segment lost 5 bases and the V segment lost 2 bases, leaving 13 bases of the junction unmatched. CDR1 and CDR2 (germline): SGHRS, YFSETQ. CDR3 length equals 18 residues. The CDR3 region has the DNA TGCGCCAGCAGCTTCAGGACAGGGGGCGCGAAAATCATAGATACGCAGTATTTT. Translation: CASSFRTGGAKIIDTQYF.

The chain links TRBV7-2 to TRBJ2-5; 7 bases fit TRBD1. J gave up 3 bases and V 0 bases, and 1 base lay outside the gene matches. Germline CDR1 is SGHTA and CDR2 is FQGNSA. CDR3 size: 14 residues. The CDR3 protein is CASSLAGTEETQYF. CDR3 in DNA: TGTGCCAGCAGCTTAGCCGGGACAGAAGAGACCCAGTACTTC.

This chain joins TRBV5-4 and TRBJ2-1; the match to TRBD2 covers 10 bases. The CDR3 has 16 residues. Germline V gene sequence: CDR1 SGHNT, CDR2 YYREEE (reference sequence). The V gene end was trimmed by 0 bases and the J gene end by 6 bases; junction bases not matched to a gene: 6. The CDR3 sequence is CASSLGLAGRGNEQFF. DNA for the CDR3: TGTGCCAGCAGCTTGGGACTAGCGGGTCGGGGCAATGAGCAGTTCTTC.

This clone was seen a few times. This sequence joins TRBV5-1 and TRBJ2-2; D not certain. Germline CDR1 SGHRS, CDR2 YFSETQ. Between the trimmed V and J ends, which lost 4 bases and 4 bases, there was a span of 14 bases. CDR3 size: 15 residues. CDR3 sequence reads: CASSQSLVVTGELFF. The CDR3 DNA follows: TGCGCCAGCAGCCAGAGCCTAGTCGTCACCGGGGAGCTGTTTTTT.

This sequence joins TRBV19 and TRBJ2-7, with TRBD1 identical over 8 bases. V shed 1 base, J shed 5 bases, and the junction held 25 bases outside the gene matches. The CDR3 is 21 amino acids. Germline CDR1 is LNHDA and CDR2 is SQIVND (reference sequence). In DNA, the CDR3 is TGTGCCAGTAGTATAGCTTCGGCATCCGCAGGACAGGGATTGAGTGTAAACGAGCAGTACTTC. Protein sequence: CASSIASASAGQGLSVNEQYF.

V gene TRBV15 combines with J gene TRBJ2-2, with 15 bases matching TRBD2. Unmatched junction bases numbered 14, after V lost 11 bases and J lost 4 bases. The CDR3 is 18 amino acids. Per the germline V gene, CDR1 is LNHNV and CDR2 is YYDKDF (reference sequence). DNA of the CDR3: TGTGCCCCTGCCGGGACTAGCGGGAGGAGGGGTATCACCGGGGAGCTGTTTTTT. Its translation: CAPAGTSGRRGITGELFF. Complete variable domain (other parts from reference TRBV15 and TRBJ2-2): DAMVIQNPRYQVTQFGKPVTLSCSQTLNHNVMYWYQQKSSQAPKLLFHYYDKDFNNEADTPDNFQSRRPNTSFCFLDIRSPGLGDTAMYLCAPAGTSGRRGITGELFFGEGSRLTVL.

The J gene is TRBJ1-2, the V gene TRBV18; D perhaps matches TRBD1 (6 bases). V gave up 4 bases and J gave up 8 bases, with 17 bases separating them. The germline V gene has CDR1 KGHSH and CDR2 LQKENI. The CDR3 consists of 14 residues. The CDR3: CASSLPTGSTGYTF. CDR3 sequence (DNA): TGTGCCAGCTCACTTCCAACAGGGTCCACGGGCTACACCTTC. The whole variable domain, remainder taken from reference TRBV18 and TRBJ1-2, is NAGVMQNPRHLVRRRGQEARLRCSPMKGHSHVYWYRQLPEEGLKFMVYLQKENIIDESGMPKERFSAEFPKEGPSILRIQQVVRGDSAAYFCASSLPTGSTGYTFGSGTRLTVV.

This rearrangement joins TRBV5-1 to TRBJ1-4; D gene uncertain. The CDR3 extends over 14 amino acids. Germline V CDR1 and CDR2: SGHRS, YFSETQ. Trimming removed 4 bases from V and 1 base from J, with 8 bases in between. The CDR3 nucleotides are TGCGCCAGCAGCCCGGGAGTAACTAATGAAAAACTGTTTTTT. Translated: CASSPGVTNEKLFF.

V usage is TRBV10-3 and J usage is TRBJ1-2; maybe TRBD1 (5 bases). The CDR3 consists of 13 residues. V lost 4 bases to trimming and J lost 9 bases, with 15 bases between them. Per germline, CDR1 ENHRY and CDR2 SYGVKD. The CDR3 here is CAISALGGGRYTF. CDR3 DNA: TGTGCCATCAGTGCGCTGGGGGGGGGACGCTACACCTTC.

V gene TRBV2 combines with J gene TRBJ1-5; D gene unclear. Germline loops: CDR1 SNHLY, CDR2 FYNNEI. CDR3 length: 14 residues. Trimming removed 2 bases at V and 4 bases at J, with 9 bases between. This CDR3 reads CASSESSWNQPQHF. Here the CDR3 DNA reads TGTGCCAGCAGTGAAAGTAGTTGGAATCAGCCCCAGCATTTT.

The rearrangement joins TRBV5-1 to TRBJ2-1, with D perhaps TRBD2 (6 bases). From germline, CDR1 is SGHRS and CDR2 YFSETQ. This CDR3 is 17 amino acids long. The germline V and J ends were trimmed by 7 bases and 2 bases, with 22 bases remaining between them. DNA of the CDR3: TGCGCCAGCGGGATTCTAGACCCGGGAGAGACCTACAATGAGCAGTTCTTC. This encodes CASGILDPGETYNEQFF.

The chain is built from TRBV6-6 and TRBJ2-6, with a tentative D call TRBD2 (7 bases). Germline V gene data show CDR1 as MNHNY and CDR2 as SVGAGI (reference sequence). The CDR3 is 16 amino acids. V was shortened by 5 bases and J by 2 bases, with 13 bases between the two germline ends. The CDR3 nucleotides are TGTGCCAGCAGTCCCTGGGGGGGCACTGGGGCCAACGTCCTGACTTTC. Translated: CASSPWGGTGANVLTF.

The rearrangement joins TRBV6-2 or TRBV6-3 to TRBJ2-3; TRBD2 agrees at 9 bases. The trim removed 4 bases at V and 2 bases at J, leaving 7 bases unmatched. This CDR3 has 16 residues. The germline gives CDR1 MNHEY, CDR2 SVGEGT. Here the CDR3 reads CASSFSSGRPTDTQYF. CDR3 DNA sequence: TGTGCCAGCAGTTTCAGTAGCGGGAGACCCACAGATACGCAGTATTTT.

The chain carries TRBV19 and TRBJ1-1; D unresolved. The germline V gene encodes CDR1 LNHDA and CDR2 SQIVND (reference sequence). The CDR3 loop spans 15 amino acids. The germline V and J ends were trimmed by 4 bases and 1 base, with 13 bases remaining between them. CDR3 in amino acids: CASSRVPQTNTEAFF. The DNA for the CDR3 is TGTGCCAGTAGTAGAGTTCCTCAAACGAACACTGAAGCTTTCTTT.

The chain combines TRBV4-1 with TRBJ1-2, with unresolved D. With 0 bases removed from V and 5 bases from J, the gap between germline ends came to 16 bases. From germline, CDR1 is MGHRA and CDR2 YSYEKL. The CDR3 spans 16 residues. The CDR3, as DNA: TGCGCCAGCAGCCAAGATACCGCGAGCCAAGTATATGGCTACACCTTC. This codes for CASSQDTASQVYGYTF.

The J gene is TRBJ1-1, the V gene TRBV10-3; 9 positions match TRBD1. CDR3 length: 14 amino acids. V was pared by 6 bases and J by 3 bases, with 5 bases of the junction left unmatched. The germline gives CDR1 ENHRY, CDR2 SYGVKD. CDR3 protein: CAISKQGADTEAFF. The CDR3 nucleotides are TGTGCCATCAGCAAACAGGGGGCGGACACTGAAGCTTTCTTT.

In its sample, this clone was seen a few times. V and J are TRBV7-9 and TRBJ1-3; D remains ambiguous. The CDR3 contains 15 residues. V was pared by 4 bases and J by 0 bases, with 10 bases between. The germline CDR1 and CDR2 sequences are SEHNR and FQNEAQ (reference sequence). CDR3 sequence reads: CASSSILSSGNTIYF. CDR3 nucleotides: TGTGCCAGCAGCTCAATACTGAGCTCTGGAAACACCATATATTTT.

The chain has TRBV18 and TRBJ1-3; D is ambiguous. The V gene lost 0 bases and the J gene lost 4 bases, with 10 bases spanning the gap. CDR3 size: 15 residues. Germline loops: CDR1 KGHSH, CDR2 LQKENI. The CDR3 DNA is TGTGCCAGCTCACCACCGGGCTTCCAAGGAAACACCATATATTTT. Translating gives CASSPPGFQGNTIYF.

A few counts support this clone. The chain recombines TRBV6-2 or TRBV6-3 with TRBJ1-6; TRBD1 agrees at 9 bases. This CDR3 has 15 amino acids. With V trimmed by 0 bases and J by 9 bases, 3 bases remained unmatched. Germline V CDR1 and CDR2: MNHEY, SVGEGT. CDR3 bases: TGTGCCAGCAGTTACTCGACACAGGGGGCTTCACCCCTCCACTTT. This encodes CASSYSTQGASPLHF.

This chain connects TRBV6-2 or TRBV6-3 to TRBJ2-3; 14 bases agree with TRBD2. Germline CDR1 and CDR2: MNHEY and SVGEGT. This CDR3 comprises 20 residues. V was clipped by 2 bases and J by 2 bases; unmatched bases: 12. CDR3 DNA: TGTGCCAGCAGTTACCCCGGGACTAGCGGGAGCACCACTTTCACAGATACGCAGTATTTT. It specifies CASSYPGTSGSTTFTDTQYF.

About this clone: The sample contains more than one DNA sequence encoding this CDR3. This chain uses TRBV5-6 with TRBJ1-1, with 10 nucleotides matching TRBD1. The CDR3 spans 13 residues. The trim removed 4 bases at V and 4 bases at J, leaving 1 base unmatched. The germline V gene encodes CDR1 SGHDT and CDR2 YYEEEE. The CDR3 reads CASSRTGGTEAFF. The CDR3 region has the DNA TGTGCCAGCAGCAGGACAGGGGGCACTGAAGCTTTCTTT.

V gene TRBV19 combines with J gene TRBJ1-5; 7 bases are a match to TRBD1. The CDR3 contains 14 residues. V shed 4 bases, J shed 2 bases, and the junction held 2 bases outside the gene matches. Germline-derived CDR1 and CDR2 are LNHDA and SQIVND (reference sequence). The CDR3 region has the DNA TGTGCCAGTAGTAACAGGGGCGGCAATCAGCCCCAGCATTTT. This sequence encodes CASSNRGGNQPQHF.

This clone was seen only a few times. This chain connects TRBV6-5 to TRBJ2-7; 10 nucleotides match TRBD2. Germline V gives CDR1 MNHEY, CDR2 SVGAGI. V was pared by 5 bases and J by 4 bases, with 5 bases of the junction left unmatched. The CDR3 consists of 14 residues. CDR3 protein: CASSPAGGFYEQYF. As DNA, the CDR3 is TGTGCCAGCAGTCCAGCGGGAGGGTTTTACGAGCAGTACTTC.

J is TRBJ2-3 and V is TRBV4-3; D might be TRBD2 (5 bases). The length of the CDR3 is 13 residues. Trimming shortened V by 5 bases and J by 4 bases, and 10 bases separated the two germline ends. The V gene's germline CDR1 is LGHNA and CDR2 YSLEER. The CDR3 sequence: CASSSRGADTQYF. For the CDR3, the DNA is TGCGCCAGCAGCTCTCGGGGTGCAGATACGCAGTATTTT.

The chain links TRBV18 to TRBJ1-1; a possible D gene is TRBD1 (6 bases). V was pared by 3 bases and J by 5 bases, with 10 bases between. CDR1 and CDR2 from the germline V gene are KGHSH and LQKENI. The CDR3 is 13 residues long. The CDR3 DNA sequence: TGTGCCAGCTCACCCTCAGGGGAGACTGAAGCTTTCTTT. Amino acid sequence: CASSPSGETEAFF.

The chain combines TRBV5-1 with TRBJ2-5, with TRBD2 identical over 7 bases. The CDR3 covers 14 residues. V was pared by 3 bases and J by 0 bases, with 2 bases of the junction left unmatched. The germline V gene has CDR1 SGHRS and CDR2 YFSETQ. The chain's CDR3 is CASSSRGNQETQYF. In DNA, the CDR3 is TGCGCCAGCAGCTCGCGGGGGAACCAAGAGACCCAGTACTTC.

The V gene is TRBV5-8, the J gene TRBJ1-3, with D possibly TRBD1 on 6 matching bases. With 2 bases removed from V and 3 bases from J, the gap between germline ends came to 9 bases. The V gene's germline CDR1 is SGHTS and CDR2 YDEGEE. The CDR3 loop spans 14 amino acids. The CDR3 loop is CASSLGGFGNTIYF. The CDR3 DNA follows: TGTGCCAGCAGCTTAGGGGGATTTGGAAACACCATATATTTT.

This chain joins TRBV7-9 and TRBJ2-1; TRBD2 matches 9 bases. Germline CDR1 and CDR2: SEHNR and FQNEAQ (reference sequence). V shed 4 bases, J shed 3 bases, and the junction held 7 bases outside the gene matches. The CDR3 runs 16 residues. The CDR3 is CASSSLSGRFYNEQFF. The CDR3 nucleotides are TGTGCCAGCAGCTCTCTCAGCGGGAGGTTCTACAATGAGCAGTTCTTC.

This chain links TRBV19 with TRBJ1-5, with 8 bases lining up with TRBD1. Germline CDR1 LNHDA, CDR2 SQIVND (reference sequence). Trimming cost V 3 bases and J 9 bases; bases outside gene matches: 7. This CDR3 is 14 amino acids long. The DNA for the CDR3 is TGTGCCAGTAGTATGGGACAGGTATTATGGCCCCAGCATTTT. The encoded protein is CASSMGQVLWPQHF. Variable domain in full (rest from reference TRBV19 and TRBJ1-5): DGGITQSPKYLFRKEGQNVTLSCEQNLNHDAMYWYRQDPGQGLRLIYYSQIVNDFQKGDIAEGYSVSREKKESFPLTVTSAQKNPTAFYLCASSMGQVLWPQHFGDGTRLSIL.